This T cell receptor (beta chain) stems from a study of cytomegalovirus exposure and HLA in healthy donors. Study-wide context: An analysis done earlier identified 95 million to 140 million unique TCR beta sequences from approximately 180 million T cells. Findings and caveats of the study: Among CMV-associated TCR beta chains, most appeared HLA-restricted in a later analysis. As a later analysis showed, several of the most significant clusters appeared to be linked to common viral pathogens.

Concerning this clone itself: Its antigen is not known.

Germline V lookup: CDR1 MDHEN, CDR2 SYDVKM. This CDR3 has 15 residues. V lost 7 bases to trimming and J lost 4 bases, with 17 bases between them. A multiplex PCR was run with 60 Vbeta primers and 13 Jbeta primers. The table came from immunoSEQ multiplex PCR; TCRdb's copy has only in-frame clones and leaves some out. The table lists roughly 200,000 clones, approximately 80% of them singletons. The chain has TRBV28 and TRBJ2-1; perhaps TRBD2 as D (5 bases). The clonotype comes from a woman aged 25 to 39 in good health and CMV-seronegative. Sample: PBMCs. The CDR3 loop is CASILNGEPYNEQFF. In DNA form, the CDR3 reads TGTGCCAGCATCCTGAATGGGGAGCCTTACAATGAGCAGTTCTTC.